This is a list of T cell receptor beta chains from one sample in a study of CD8 T cells in Susac syndrome. TCRdb re-analysed the immunoSEQ multiplex PCR reads in MiXCR, keeping a single row per CDR3 protein. The sample has 95,000 to 150,000 distinct CDR3 sequences, around 94% seen once. Sequenced material: CD8+ T cells from PBMCs. The receptor set was obtained from a human donor with Susac syndrome. CDR3s include the opening cysteine and the closing phenylalanine or tryptophan. D genes are given only for firm matches. The size field is filled for only some rows; it gives once, few, many or a size class.

CDR3aa: CASGLNGWADSPLHF; CDR3nt: TGTGCTAGTGGTTTGAATGGGTGGGCTGATTCACCCCTCCACTTT; abundance: once; d_gene: .; v_gene: TRBV12-5; j_gene: TRBJ1-6
CDR3aa: CASRAPRTLGGETQYF; CDR3nt: TGTGCCAGCAGAGCCCCCCGGACCCTGGGAGGGGAGACCCAGTACTTC; abundance: .; d_gene: TRBD2; v_gene: TRBV12-3/TRBV12-4; j_gene: TRBJ2-5
CDR3aa: CASSIEYNEQFF; CDR3nt: TGTGCCAGTAGTATAGAGTACAATGAGCAGTTCTTC; abundance: .; d_gene: .; v_gene: TRBV19; j_gene: TRBJ2-1
CDR3aa: CSVEEPNTEAFF; CDR3nt: TGCAGCGTTGAAGAACCGAACACTGAAGCTTTCTTT; abundance: .; d_gene: .; v_gene: TRBV29-1; j_gene: TRBJ1-1
CDR3aa: CAWSSAGNYGYTF; CDR3nt: TGTGCCTGGAGTAGTGCAGGGAACTATGGCTACACCTTC; abundance: .; d_gene: .; v_gene: TRBV30; j_gene: TRBJ1-2
CDR3aa: CASSLARDKRGEQFF; CDR3nt: TGTGCCAGCAGCTTAGCGCGCGATAAGAGAGGTGAGCAGTTCTTC; abundance: .; d_gene: .; v_gene: TRBV7-8; j_gene: TRBJ2-1
CDR3aa: CATSSPLAGEMNEQFF; CDR3nt: TGTGCCACCAGCAGTCCACTAGCGGGGGAAATGAATGAGCAGTTCTTC; abundance: .; d_gene: TRBD2; v_gene: TRBV15; j_gene: TRBJ2-1
CDR3aa: CASSESSGGSTDTQYF; CDR3nt: TGTGCCAGCAGTGAAAGTAGCGGAGGGAGCACAGATACGCAGTATTTT; abundance: .; d_gene: .; v_gene: TRBV6-1; j_gene: TRBJ2-3
CDR3aa: CASSEYLYIQGGTYNEQFF; CDR3nt: TGTGCCAGCAGTGAATACCTATATATCCAGGGGGGGACCTACAATGAGCAGTTCTTC; abundance: once; d_gene: .; v_gene: TRBV2; j_gene: TRBJ2-1
CDR3aa: CSASGTELTEQYF; CDR3nt: TGCAGTGCTAGCGGGACTGAGCTAACCGAGCAGTACTTC; abundance: .; d_gene: .; v_gene: TRBV20-1; j_gene: TRBJ2-7
CDR3aa: CASEPAGAAGNEQFF; CDR3nt: TGTGCCAGCGAGCCAGCGGGCGCTGCGGGAAATGAGCAGTTCTTC; abundance: .; d_gene: .; v_gene: TRBV6-5; j_gene: TRBJ2-1
CDR3aa: CASSETYYYEQYF; CDR3nt: TGTGCCAGCAGCGAGACGTACTACTACGAGCAGTACTTC; abundance: once; d_gene: .; v_gene: TRBV7-6; j_gene: TRBJ2-7
CDR3aa: CASSYGGQPPLLDF; CDR3nt: TGTGCCAGCAGTTACGGGGGACAGCCTCCTCTTCTAGACTTC; abundance: .; d_gene: TRBD1; v_gene: TRBV6-5; j_gene: TRBJ2-7